This entry lists 4 T cell receptor beta chains sequenced from one sample in a study of cytomegalovirus exposure and HLA in healthy donors (dated by TCRdb to the late 2010s). Library construction relied on the immunoSEQ multiplex PCR assay. A mixture of 60 forward primers for TCR Vbeta segments and 13 reverse primers for TCR Jbeta segments was used in the multiplex PCR. TCRdb took over this immuneACCESS table, retaining in-frame rearrangements with V and J assigned. Such tables are incomplete; in checked studies, under half of the missing clones stem from an unresolved V gene, and the remainder is unexplained. This sample has about 110,000 clones in its table, and approximately 70% of those were observed once. The ten biggest clones cover 9.5% to 13% of the sample. The source material was PBMCs. These TCRs come from a man aged 35 to 55 in good health and CMV-seropositive.

J is TRBJ1-5 and V is TRBV5-1, with D unresolved. In germline, CDR1 is SGHRS, CDR2 YFSETQ. Trimming took 2 bases from V and 1 from J, leaving 4 bases between them. There are 13 residues in the CDR3. In nucleotides, the CDR3 is TGCGCCAGCAGCTTTGGCAGCAATCAGCCCCAGCATTTT. It translates to CASSFGSNQPQHF.

In DNA, the CDR3 is TGTGCCAGCAGTGACTCGAGGCTTCAGGGGTATGGCTACACCTTC. Protein product: CASSDSRLQGYGYTF. The chain couples TRBV6-4 to TRBJ1-2; tentative D call: TRBD1 (6 bases). Germline CDR1 reads MRHNA; CDR2 reads SNTAGT. The CDR3 loop spans 15 amino acids. The germline V and J ends were trimmed by 0 bases and 5 bases, with 13 bases remaining between them.

V usage is TRBV19 and J usage is TRBJ1-5; TRBD1 agrees at 7 bases. Germline V lookup: CDR1 LNHDA, CDR2 SQIVND (reference sequence). The junction had 8 bases not matched to a gene; V was cut back by 7 bases and J by 2 bases. This CDR3 is built from 15 residues. CDR3 region: CASKEGAGGNQPQHF. The CDR3 DNA reads TGTGCCAGTAAGGAGGGGGCTGGCGGCAATCAGCCCCAGCATTTT.

J is TRBJ1-1 and V is TRBV29-1; D may be TRBD1 (6 bases). The V gene's germline CDR1 is SQVTM and CDR2 ANQGSEA. The CDR3 loop spans 12 amino acids. V was cut by 7 bases and J by 6 bases, with 15 bases left in between. Here the CDR3 reads CSGVTGVAEAFF. CDR3 coding DNA: TGCAGCGGTGTGACAGGTGTGGCTGAAGCTTTCTTT.